The clone carrying this T cell receptor (beta chain) was recorded once. The data originate from a study of blood T cell repertoires in COVID-19. Sequencing was performed with immunoSEQ multiplex PCR; in TCRdb, only in-frame clones are kept and a portion is missing. This sample carries 250,000 to 300,000 clones, approximately 85% of them seen once, and the ten largest clones take approximately 10%. V lost 6 bases and J lost 4, with 8 bases in between. Germline V gene data show CDR1 as SQVTM and CDR2 as ANQGSEA. The CDR3 runs 11 residues. The specimen sequenced was peripheral blood. The chain links TRBV29-1 to TRBJ2-3; tentative D call: TRBD1 (5 bases). The TCR originated in a woman in her sixties or seventies with acute or convalescent COVID-19. As DNA, the CDR3 is TGCAGCGTAAGGGGATCAGATACGCAGTATTTT. It encodes CSVRGSDTQYF.